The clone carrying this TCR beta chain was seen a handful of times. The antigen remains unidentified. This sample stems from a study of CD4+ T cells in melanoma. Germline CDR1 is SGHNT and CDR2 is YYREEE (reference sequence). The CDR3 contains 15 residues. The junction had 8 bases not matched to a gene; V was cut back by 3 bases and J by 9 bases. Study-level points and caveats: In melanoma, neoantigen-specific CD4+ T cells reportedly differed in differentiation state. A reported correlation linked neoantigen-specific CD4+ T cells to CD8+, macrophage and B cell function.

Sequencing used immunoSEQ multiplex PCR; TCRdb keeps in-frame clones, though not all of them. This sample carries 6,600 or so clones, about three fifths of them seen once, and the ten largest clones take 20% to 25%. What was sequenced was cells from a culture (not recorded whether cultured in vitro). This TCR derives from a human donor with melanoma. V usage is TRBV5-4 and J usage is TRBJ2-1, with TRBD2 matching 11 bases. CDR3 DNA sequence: TGTGCCAGCAGCTGGGATAGCGGGGGGGCCAGTGAGCAGTTCTTC. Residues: CASSWDSGGASEQFF.